The entry below gives a single TCR beta chain sequence along with its context. What it binds is unknown. Primers: 60 Vbeta forward and 13 Jbeta reverse. TCRdb keeps only in-frame clones here, not all; method: immunoSEQ multiplex PCR. The top ten hold 2% to 2.5% of the sample, which has more than 110,000 clones, around three quarters seen once. V lost 3 bases and J lost 1, with 15 bases in between. CDR3 length: 16 amino acids. Germline V CDR1 and CDR2: KGHSH, LQKENI. This record comes from a study of cytomegalovirus exposure and HLA in healthy donors. Regarding the study as a whole: Later analysis suggested most CMV-associated TCR beta chains were HLA-restricted. Some TCR beta chains (about 170 of them) were listed as cytomegalovirus-associated.

This sequence originates from a young man in good health and CMV-seronegative. This sequence joins TRBV18 and TRBJ1-1; D ambiguous. Specimen: PBMCs. The CDR3 nucleotides are TGTGCCAGCTCACCCCTGGGGAGAACAAAGAACACTGAAGCTTTCTTT. Amino acids: CASSPLGRTKNTEAFF.